Presented here are 6 T cell receptor beta chains from one specimen sequenced in a study of T cell clonotyping in hematopoietic cell transplantation. The time point is: recipient sample about 28 days before transplant, after cytoreduction. Sequencing used immunoSEQ multiplex PCR; TCRdb keeps in-frame clones, though not all of them. The sample records more than 40,000 clones, 85% being singletons. The source material was peripheral blood mononuclear cells, sampled before stem cell transplant. The origin of the receptors is a man between 60 and 75 years old with acute myeloid leukemia. Some clones in this sample may be carry-over from other donors' samples.

The V and J genes are TRBV11-3 and TRBJ2-7; TRBD1 matches at 9 bases. V shed 5 bases and J 0 bases; nucleotides not matched to a gene: 5. The CDR3 covers 15 residues. Germline loops: CDR1 SGHNT, CDR2 YENEEA. CDR3 region: CASSLRDRDSYEQYF. As DNA, the CDR3 is TGTGCCAGCAGCCTCAGGGACAGGGACTCCTACGAGCAGTACTTC.

This chain joins TRBV28 and TRBJ2-3; 10 bases agree with TRBD2. The junction had 5 bases not matched to a gene; V was cut back by 6 bases and J by 2 bases. The CDR3 spans 15 residues. The V gene's germline CDR1 is MDHEN and CDR2 SYDVKM. CDR3 bases: TGTGCCAGCAGAGCGGGGGGGCCCAACACAGATACGCAGTATTTT. As protein: CASRAGGPNTDTQYF.

The chain couples TRBV28 to TRBJ1-2; 7 bases map to TRBD1. The CDR3 contains 14 residues. CDR1 and CDR2 (germline): MDHEN, SYDVKM. With V trimmed by 2 bases and J by 4 bases, 4 bases remained unmatched. The CDR3 reads CASSLRGRSYGYTF. The CDR3 region has the DNA TGTGCCAGCAGTTTAAGGGGGCGCAGCTATGGCTACACCTTC.

The chain has TRBV5-4 and TRBJ2-6; D is unresolved. V was cut by 0 bases and J by 1 base, with 5 bases left in between. The germline gives CDR1 SGHNT, CDR2 YYREEE (reference sequence). The CDR3 consists of 15 residues. The CDR3 sequence is CASSLGGSGANVLTF. The CDR3 region has the DNA TGTGCCAGCAGCTTGGGGGGATCTGGGGCCAACGTCCTGACTTTC.

The J gene is TRBJ1-1, the V gene TRBV5-6; no clear D. V shed 4 bases and J shed 5 bases, with 12 bases lying between them. The CDR3 contains 13 residues. The germline gives CDR1 SGHDT, CDR2 YYEEEE. CDR3 in amino acids: CASSPYLLTEAFF. The CDR3 DNA sequence: TGTGCCAGCAGCCCGTACCTGTTAACTGAAGCTTTCTTT.

This chain uses TRBV7-2 with TRBJ2-3; D may be TRBD2 (6 bases). Germline CDR1 reads SGHTA; CDR2 reads FQGNSA. The CDR3 has 14 residues. Trimming removed 5 bases from V and 3 bases from J, with 12 bases in between. In DNA, the CDR3 is TGTGCCAGCAGCGACGGGACTGGTACAGATACGCAGTATTTT. This encodes CASSDGTGTDTQYF. Full variable domain (rest looked up from reference TRBV7-2 and TRBJ2-3): GAGVSQSPSNKVTEKGKDVELRCDPISGHTALYWYRQSLGQGLEFLIYFQGNSAPDKSGLPSDRFSAERTGGSVSTLTIQRTQQEDSAVYLCASSDGTGTDTQYFGPGTRLTVL.